These 19 T cell receptor beta chains share one sample of origin, sequenced in a study of T-cell memory formation after mild COVID-19. MiXCR, run by TCRdb on the 5' RACE reads, gives a single entry per CDR3 protein. This table holds a few hundred thousand distinct CDR3 sequences, roughly 21% found once. The sequencing input was PBMCs or a T cell subset sorted from them (not recorded which). These receptors originate from an adult woman who had mild COVID-19 (a few samples of this study predate the infection). Cell type and time point are not known.

This clonotype was detected a few times. The chain carries TRBV30 and TRBJ1-5, with TRBD1 matching over 8 bases. Germline-derived CDR1 and CDR2 are GTSNPN and SVGIG (reference sequence). This CDR3 contains 14 residues. V lost 0 bases to trimming and J lost 5 bases; unmatched junction nucleotides: 3. The CDR3 reads CAWSVNRGDQPQHF. The CDR3 bases are TGTGCCTGGAGTGTTAACAGGGGGGATCAGCCCCAGCATTTT.

This clonotype was observed a few times. The V and J genes are TRBV10-3 and TRBJ1-1; D not certain. This CDR3 spans 14 amino acids. V was trimmed by 4 bases and J by 1 base, leaving 10 bases between them. Germline V gene data show CDR1 as ENHRY and CDR2 as SYGVKD. For the CDR3, the DNA is TGTGCCATCAGTGTAACCGGGCAGAACACTGAAGCTTTCTTT. Protein: CAISVTGQNTEAFF.

This chain joins TRBV6-6 and TRBJ2-3, with D perhaps matching TRBD1 (6 bases). The V and J ends lost 2 bases and 3 bases respectively, with 15 bases between them. This CDR3 contains 16 residues. CDR1 MNHNY and CDR2 SVGAGI come from the germline V gene (reference sequence). CDR3 sequence reads: CASSYGGRGSTDTQYF. The CDR3 coding sequence is TGTGCCAGCAGTTACGGCGGCAGGGGATCGACAGATACGCAGTATTTT.

This clonotype qualifies as medium-sized. The genes are TRBV6-2 or TRBV6-3 and TRBJ2-7; D perhaps matches TRBD1 (6 bases). Trimming cost V 5 bases and J 1 base, with 12 bases left between them. The CDR3 has 14 amino acids. CDR1 and CDR2 from the germline V gene are MNHEY and SVGEGT. CDR3 nucleotide sequence: TGTGCCAGCAGTCTGCCGGACAGTTCCTACGAGCAGTACTTC. It translates to CASSLPDSSYEQYF.

This chain links TRBV5-4 with TRBJ2-4, with a tentative D call TRBD2 (5 bases). Germline values: CDR1 SGHNT, CDR2 YYREEE (reference sequence). The CDR3 covers 16 residues. V shed 0 bases and J shed 4 bases, with 14 bases lying between them. CDR3 coding DNA: TGTGCCAGCAGCTTGGCCTTGACGGCGGGTAAAAACATTCAGTACTTC. Translating it yields CASSLALTAGKNIQYF.

The CDR3 coding sequence is TGTGCCAGCAGCGCCCGTGGGACTAGCGGCACAGATACGCAGTATTTT. Its translation: CASSARGTSGTDTQYF. The chain is built from TRBV9 and TRBJ2-3; 10 nucleotides align to TRBD2. The ends lost 3 bases at V and 1 base at J; junction bases unmatched: 5. CDR3 length equals 16 residues. The germline V gene encodes CDR1 SGDLS and CDR2 YYNGEE.

The J gene is TRBJ1-5, the V gene TRBV10-3; 8 nucleotides match TRBD1. CDR1 is ENHRY and CDR2 is SYGVKD in the germline V gene. J lost 4 bases, V lost 8 bases, and 7 bases had no gene match. The length of the CDR3 is 14 residues. The CDR3 loop reads CAIRGQGENQPQHF. The CDR3 DNA reads TGTGCCATCCGTGGACAGGGTGAAAATCAGCCCCAGCATTTT.

This clonotype has more than one count but fewer than ten. The rearrangement links TRBV7-8 to TRBJ2-7; 12 bases are shared with TRBD2. V trimming: 5 bases; J trimming: 5 bases; junction bases outside the gene matches: 7. Per germline, CDR1 SGHVS and CDR2 FQNEAQ. The CDR3 is made up of 15 amino acids. The CDR3 sequence: CASSARLAGVNEQYF. Written as DNA, the CDR3 is TGTGCCAGCAGCGCCAGACTAGCGGGAGTGAACGAGCAGTACTTC.

Only one count was recorded for this clonotype. J is TRBJ2-3 and V is TRBV11-3; possible D gene TRBD2, 5 bases. The CDR3 is 16 amino acids. V gave up 1 base and J gave up 4 bases, with 15 bases separating them. Germline loops: CDR1 SGHNT, CDR2 YENEEA. The CDR3 region is CASSLGVTGSPDTQYF. CDR3 DNA sequence: TGTGCCAGCAGCTTAGGGGTGACGGGGAGCCCAGATACGCAGTATTTT.

The chain combines TRBV10-3 with TRBJ1-5; maybe TRBD1 (5 bases). Trimming stripped 10 bases from V and 0 bases from J, with 10 bases between. Germline-derived CDR1 and CDR2 are ENHRY and SYGVKD. The CDR3 runs 13 residues. CDR3 protein: CATQVYSNQPQHF. CDR3 DNA: TGTGCCACACAGGTTTATAGCAATCAGCCCCAGCATTTT.

The CDR3 DNA reads TGTGCCAGCAGCTCCCCGAGTGGCAATGAGCAGTTCTTC. This codes for CASSSPSGNEQFF. The chain is built from TRBV7-9 and TRBJ2-1; D unresolved. V lost 4 bases and J lost 6, with 10 bases in between. This CDR3 region has 13 residues. Germline assignment: CDR1 SEHNR and CDR2 FQNEAQ (reference sequence).

The chain has TRBV12-3 or TRBV12-4 and TRBJ1-1, with 7 bases that match TRBD1. Trimming took 8 bases from V and 1 from J; bases not matched to a gene: 13. The CDR3 length is 16 residues. The CDR3 DNA sequence: TGTGCCAGCTCGACAGGGCCCGAAATTGGGAACACTGAAGCTTTCTTT. It yields the protein CASSTGPEIGNTEAFF.

The chain couples TRBV11-3 to TRBJ2-2; D unresolved. This CDR3 contains 13 residues. The germline gives CDR1 SGHNT, CDR2 YENEEA. The V end lost 5 bases, the J end lost 6 bases, and 10 bases lay between the germline ends. The chain's CDR3 is CASSPDTPGELFF. CDR3 nucleotide sequence: TGTGCCAGCAGCCCAGATACCCCCGGGGAGCTGTTTTTT. The full variable domain, its missing parts supplied by reference TRBV11-3 and TRBJ2-2, is EAGVVQSPRYKIIEKKQPVAFWCNPISGHNTLYWYLQNLGQGPELLIRYENEEAVDDSQLPKDRFSAERLKGVDSTLKIQPAELGDSAVYLCASSPDTPGELFFGEGSRLTVL.

The chain employs TRBV18 and TRBJ2-1; TRBD2 aligns across 11 bases. The CDR3 has 14 amino acids. Germline V gene sequence: CDR1 KGHSH, CDR2 LQKENI. V was clipped by 10 bases and J by 8 bases; unmatched bases: 10. In DNA, the CDR3 is TGTGCCATCCGGACTAGCGGGCGTGAGGATGAGCAGTTCTTC. It translates to CAIRTSGREDEQFF.

DNA of the CDR3: TGCAGTGCTAGCCCATGGGGTGGTACAGATACGCAGTATTTT. This codes for CSASPWGGTDTQYF. The chain has TRBV20-1 and TRBJ2-3; D call uncertain. Germline CDR1 and CDR2: DFQATT and SNEGSKA (reference sequence). The V end lost 3 bases, the J end lost 3 bases, and 13 bases lay between the germline ends. CDR3 size: 14 residues.

This clonotype was picked up a small number of times. The chain couples TRBV6-1 to TRBJ1-2, with a tentative D call TRBD1 (6 bases). The CDR3 contains 16 residues. The germline V gene has CDR1 MNHNS and CDR2 SASEGT. The V end lost 4 bases, the J end lost 2 bases, and 17 bases lay between the germline ends. This CDR3 is CASSVTTGIGNYGYTF. DNA of the CDR3: TGTGCCAGCAGTGTTACCACAGGGATAGGGAACTATGGCTACACCTTC.

The rearrangement uses TRBV3-1 and TRBJ2-1; 9 positions match TRBD2. Germline lookup yields CDR1 LGHDT and CDR2 YNNKEL (reference sequence). V was pared by 6 bases and J by 8 bases, with 8 bases of the junction left unmatched. CDR3 length: 14 residues. In DNA, the CDR3 is TGTGCCAGCAGGCCCAGCGGGAGGAGGGATGAGCAGTTCTTC. Translation: CASRPSGRRDEQFF.

This chain uses TRBV2 with TRBJ2-7; D gene ambiguous. The CDR3 extends over 12 amino acids. Looked up from germline, CDR1 is SNHLY and CDR2 is FYNNEI. Written as DNA, the CDR3 is TGTGTCACGGGTCCGAGCTCCTACGAGCAGTACTTC. Translation gives CVTGPSSYEQYF.

This clonotype was detected a few times. The chain uses TRBV7-8 and TRBJ2-1, with 11 bases matching TRBD2. Germline V lookup: CDR1 SGHVS, CDR2 FQNEAQ. This CDR3 has 15 amino acids. V was clipped by 2 bases and J by 8 bases; unmatched bases: 5. The CDR3 sequence is CASSLLAGGRDEQFF. CDR3 bases: TGTGCCAGCAGCTTACTAGCGGGGGGTCGGGATGAGCAGTTCTTC.